Here is one T cell receptor (beta chain) with its context. This entry comes from a study of blood T cell repertoires in COVID-19. In germline, CDR1 is SEHNR, CDR2 FQNEAQ (reference sequence). J lost 9 bases, V lost 4 bases, and 4 bases had no gene match. The CDR3 contains 14 residues. Using immunoSEQ multiplex PCR, the repertoire was profiled, and TCRdb retains in-frame clones only, with some absent. The sample shows hundreds of thousands of clones, 85% to 90% of them seen only once. This TCR came from a man aged 35 to 55 who had recovered from COVID-19. This chain uses TRBV7-9 with TRBJ2-1; TRBD2 matches at 12 bases. Sequences were obtained from PBMCs or T cells enriched from blood (not recorded which). CDR3 protein: CASSSPGLAGEQFF. CDR3 nucleotide sequence: TGTGCCAGCAGCTCACCGGGACTAGCGGGTGAGCAGTTCTTC.